This T cell receptor beta chain emerged from a study of T cells in Graves' hyperthyroidism and ophthalmopathy. Researchers took RNA transcripts and amplified the TCR beta CDR3 regions from them. A first-round RT-PCR of the TCR CDR3 used the HTBI primer set. Via MiXCR, TCRdb re-called the multiplex PCR reads, giving one row per CDR3 protein. The sample includes almost 350,000 distinct CDR3 sequences, around a sixth seen only once; the top ten take about 14%. The CDR3 has 15 residues. The V and J ends lost 4 bases and 4 bases, in that order; junction bases with no gene match: 8. From germline, CDR1 is MDHEN and CDR2 SYDVKM.

V and J are TRBV28 and TRBJ2-7, with TRBD2 identical over 9 bases. This TCR was recovered from a woman aged 35 to 49 with Graves' ophthalmopathy. What was sequenced was blood. CDR3 amino acids: CASSSIAGVVYEQYF. The CDR3 nucleotides read TGTGCCAGCAGTTCGATAGCGGGAGTAGTGTACGAGCAGTACTTC.